Shown below are 27 T cell receptor beta chains from a single sample sequenced in a study of blood T cell repertoires in COVID-19. Here immunoSEQ multiplex PCR was the method, and the copy in TCRdb shows in-frame clones only, minus some. This table holds 76,000 or so clones, under 95% found once. The sequenced sample consisted of peripheral blood. The receptors stem from a human donor in a cohort sampled during active COVID-19.

This clone was detected once. V gene TRBV3-1 (or the pseudogene TRBV3-2) combines with J gene TRBJ2-7; 9 positions agree with TRBD2. CDR1 is LGHDT and CDR2 is YNNKEL in the germline V gene (reference sequence). The CDR3 has 16 residues. V lost 0 bases, J lost 0 bases, and 3 bases stayed unmatched. In nucleotides, the CDR3 is TGTGCCAGCAGCCAAGATGGGCGGGGGGGCTCCTACGAGCAGTACTTC. Its protein is CASSQDGRGGSYEQYF.

The rearrangement uses TRBV9 and TRBJ2-3; the match to TRBD2 covers 10 bases. The V gene's germline CDR1 is SGDLS and CDR2 YYNGEE. The CDR3 is 16 residues long. V shed 0 bases and J 5 bases; nucleotides not matched to a gene: 6. DNA of the CDR3: TGTGCCAGCAGCGTAGGAGTAGCGGGGGGCAAAGATACGCAGTATTTT. Its protein is CASSVGVAGGKDTQYF.

The chain recombines TRBV18 with TRBJ1-5; maybe TRBD1 (6 bases). CDR3 length: 16 amino acids. Trimming pared 2 bases from V and 0 bases from J, leaving 11 bases between. Per the germline V gene, CDR1 is KGHSH and CDR2 is LQKENI. The CDR3 region has the DNA TGTGCCAGCTCACCAGGACAGAGCAATAGCAATCAGCCCCAGCATTTT. This translates into CASSPGQSNSNQPQHF. The full variable domain, with the rest looked up from reference TRBV18 and TRBJ1-5, is NAGVMQNPRHLVRRRGQEARLRCSPMKGHSHVYWYRQLPEEGLKFMVYLQKENIIDESGMPKERFSAEFPKEGPSILRIQQVVRGDSAAYFCASSPGQSNSNQPQHFGDGTRLSIL.

J is TRBJ1-4 and V is TRBV7-2; TRBD1 might be the D (6 bases). V was cut by 8 bases and J by 4 bases, with 17 bases left in between. There are 15 residues in the CDR3. Germline V gene data show CDR1 as SGHTA and CDR2 as FQGNSA. CDR3: CASGLLGQLNEKLFF. DNA for the CDR3: TGTGCCAGCGGCCTACTTGGACAGCTTAATGAAAAACTGTTTTTT.

The V and J genes are TRBV3-1 (or the pseudogene TRBV3-2) and TRBJ2-7, with TRBD2 identical over 14 bases. Unmatched junction bases numbered 5, after V lost 4 bases and J lost 6 bases. The germline gives CDR1 LGHDT, CDR2 YNNKEL (reference sequence). The CDR3 has 15 residues. The CDR3 loop reads CASSLRTSGGREQYF. Written as DNA, the CDR3 is TGTGCCAGCAGCCTTCGGACTAGCGGGGGGCGCGAGCAGTACTTC.

This clone was seen only once. The chain carries TRBV7-2 and TRBJ2-7; the D gene is possibly TRBD2 (6 bases). Per germline, CDR1 SGHTA and CDR2 FQGNSA. This CDR3 contains 15 residues. Trimming took 5 bases from V and 2 from J, leaving 16 bases between them. CDR3 loop: CASSQQGGGAYEQYF. Here the CDR3 DNA reads TGTGCCAGCAGCCAGCAGGGTGGAGGGGCCTACGAGCAGTACTTC.

The table lists this clone with a few counts. The rearrangement uses TRBV9 and TRBJ1-1; D gene ambiguous. Germline assignment: CDR1 SGDLS and CDR2 YYNGEE. The ends were cut back, 0 bases at V and 1 base at J, with 4 bases in the middle. The CDR3 runs 13 residues. CDR3 region: CASSVEQNTEAFF. As DNA, the CDR3 is TGTGCCAGCAGCGTAGAACAGAACACTGAAGCTTTCTTT.

The V gene is TRBV9, the J gene TRBJ2-7, with 7 positions matching TRBD1. Germline lookup yields CDR1 SGDLS and CDR2 YYNGEE. The CDR3 totals 15 residues. The J segment lost 5 bases and the V segment lost 4 bases, leaving 12 bases of the junction unmatched. The CDR3 DNA reads as TGTGCCAGCAGCAAACAAGGGGGCAGGGGCGACGAGCAGTACTTC. Its protein product is CASSKQGGRGDEQYF.

The V call is TRBV9, the J call TRBJ2-7; 12 nucleotides match TRBD1. Germline V lookup: CDR1 SGDLS, CDR2 YYNGEE. The CDR3 extends over 17 amino acids. The trim removed 0 bases at V and 2 bases at J, leaving 6 bases unmatched. CDR3 sequence reads: CASSVDSGTGGPYEQYF. The CDR3 DNA reads as TGTGCCAGCAGCGTAGATTCAGGGACAGGGGGCCCCTACGAGCAGTACTTC.

Note on this clone: Other DNA sequences in the same sample also yield this CDR3. V usage is TRBV5-1 and J usage is TRBJ2-7, with D perhaps matching TRBD1 (5 bases). This CDR3 comprises 14 residues. Between the trimmed V and J ends, which lost 2 bases and 7 bases, there was a span of 16 bases. The germline V gene has CDR1 SGHRS and CDR2 YFSETQ. The CDR3 DNA reads as TGCGCCAGCAGCTTCCGGACACAACACTATGAGCAGTACTTC. Protein: CASSFRTQHYEQYF.

This clone occurred once. V usage is TRBV2 and J usage is TRBJ2-5; the match to TRBD1 covers 8 bases. Germline CDR1 reads SNHLY; CDR2 reads FYNNEI. The J segment lost 5 bases and the V segment lost 6 bases, leaving 11 bases of the junction unmatched. This CDR3 is 15 amino acids long. The CDR3 coding sequence is TGTGCCAGCAGACAAAAACAGGGGGATTGGGAGACCCAGTACTTC. Protein sequence: CASRQKQGDWETQYF.

The V and J genes are TRBV5-4 and TRBJ2-3; possibly TRBD2 for D (6 bases). Germline-derived CDR1 and CDR2 are SGHNT and YYREEE (reference sequence). V lost 0 bases, J lost 1 base, and 6 bases lay in between. The CDR3 runs to 14 residues. CDR3 sequence: CASSLAGGTDTQYF. The CDR3 DNA reads TGTGCCAGCAGCTTGGCGGGGGGCACAGATACGCAGTATTTT.

Concerning this clone: The final CDR3 position lacks the conserved phenylalanine or tryptophan, pointing to a likely read error. The DNA is omitted, as the CDR3 cannot be located on it reliably, and the CDR3 follows TCRdb's listing. The V call is TRBV12-3 or TRBV12-4, the J call TRBJ1-2; the table names TRBD1, a call not compared with the DNA. 9 amino acids form the CDR3, both terminal residues included. This CDR3 is CASRPAGSL.

This clone was recorded only once. V and J are TRBV6-9 and TRBJ2-7; 9 nucleotides match TRBD1. Germline V gives CDR1 MNHGY, CDR2 SVAAGI. The CDR3 runs to 14 residues. The V and J ends lost 6 bases and 6 bases, in that order; junction bases with no gene match: 9. The DNA of the CDR3 is TGTGCCAGCAGGTTCGGGACAGGGACGAGCGAGCAGTACTTC. Its translation is CASRFGTGTSEQYF.

This chain connects TRBV6-5 to TRBJ1-4; weak D call: TRBD1 (5 bases). Germline CDR1 reads MNHEY; CDR2 reads SVGAGI. Trimming removed 4 bases from V and 5 bases from J, with 11 bases in between. This CDR3 is built from 14 residues. The CDR3 sequence: CASSSGTGNEKLFF. CDR3 DNA: TGTGCCAGCAGTTCCGGGACTGGGAATGAAAAACTGTTTTTT.

The rearrangement joins TRBV6-5 to TRBJ2-1; D possibly corresponds to TRBD1 (5 bases). The V end was cut by 7 bases, the J end by 5 bases, with 12 bases between. Germline-derived CDR1 and CDR2 are MNHEY and SVGAGI. The CDR3 has 13 residues. The CDR3 is CASITGHHNEQFF. CDR3 in DNA: TGTGCCAGCATTACCGGACATCACAATGAGCAGTTCTTC.

V and J are TRBV10-1 and TRBJ2-3; maybe TRBD2 (7 bases). The length of the CDR3 is 14 residues. In germline, CDR1 is WNHNN, CDR2 SYGVQD (reference sequence). The V and J ends lost 7 bases and 8 bases respectively, with 19 bases between them. The CDR3 spells CASTEGGGRATQYF. The CDR3 DNA follows: TGCGCCAGCACCGAGGGGGGGGGCCGGGCTACGCAGTATTTT.

This sequence joins TRBV7-9 and TRBJ2-5; TRBD2 agrees at 8 bases. The CDR3 contains 17 residues. J gave up 4 bases and V 5 bases, and 15 bases lay outside the gene matches. Per germline, CDR1 SEHNR and CDR2 FQNEAQ (reference sequence). This CDR3 is CASSPRMGGGPGETQYF. Here the CDR3 DNA reads TGTGCCAGCAGCCCCCGTATGGGCGGGGGGCCGGGAGAGACCCAGTACTTC.

This clone was counted only a few times. The chain combines TRBV5-1 with TRBJ2-5; 9 nucleotides agree with TRBD2. Looked up from germline, CDR1 is SGHRS and CDR2 is YFSETQ. V lost 0 bases and J lost 5; bases outside the gene matches: 5. The CDR3 spans 15 residues. The CDR3 nucleotides read TGCGCCAGCAGCTTGGTTGGCGGGGGGGCGGAGACCCAGTACTTC. Translated, it gives CASSLVGGGAETQYF.

The chain carries TRBV3-1 (or the pseudogene TRBV3-2) and TRBJ2-7; possible D gene TRBD2, 6 bases. Germline V gives CDR1 LGHDT, CDR2 YNNKEL (reference sequence). Trimming pared 0 bases from V and 1 base from J, leaving 16 bases between. This CDR3 is 17 amino acids long. In DNA, the CDR3 is TGTGCCAGCAGCCAAGATCGGGGTAGCGGAGATTCCTACGAGCAGTACTTC. This gives the protein CASSQDRGSGDSYEQYF.

The rearrangement joins TRBV9 to TRBJ1-2; 9 bases match TRBD1. J gave up 2 bases and V 4 bases, and 9 bases lay outside the gene matches. The CDR3 is 16 amino acids. The germline gives CDR1 SGDLS, CDR2 YYNGEE. The CDR3 loop reads CASSYGGTGRNYGYTF. DNA for the CDR3: TGTGCCAGCAGCTACGGCGGGACAGGGAGGAACTATGGCTACACCTTC.

The chain combines TRBV3-1 (or the pseudogene TRBV3-2) with TRBJ1-1, with D maybe TRBD1 (5 bases). Per the germline V gene, CDR1 is LGHDT and CDR2 is YNNKEL (reference sequence). Trimming took off 4 bases at V and 0 bases at J, with 12 bases between the two ends. The CDR3 is made up of 15 amino acids. The CDR3 reads CASSPWGGVNTEAFF. Here the CDR3 DNA reads TGTGCCAGCAGCCCTTGGGGAGGGGTGAACACTGAAGCTTTCTTT.

The chain uses TRBV19 and TRBJ1-2; D not resolved. V lost 3 bases and J lost 3, with 11 bases in between. Germline values: CDR1 LNHDA, CDR2 SQIVND (reference sequence). CDR3 size: 14 residues. CDR3 sequence reads: CASSMLGIYYGYTF. For the CDR3, the DNA is TGTGCCAGTAGTATGCTCGGGATCTACTATGGCTACACCTTC. Full variable domain (rest looked up from reference TRBV19 and TRBJ1-2): DGGITQSPKYLFRKEGQNVTLSCEQNLNHDAMYWYRQDPGQGLRLIYYSQIVNDFQKGDIAEGYSVSREKKESFPLTVTSAQKNPTAFYLCASSMLGIYYGYTFGSGTRLTVV.

J is TRBJ2-7 and V is TRBV13; D is uncertain. V shed 0 bases and J shed 0 bases, with 9 bases lying between them. There are 15 residues in the CDR3. Per germline, CDR1 PRHDT and CDR2 FYEKMQ (reference sequence). The CDR3 region has the DNA TGTGCCAGCAGCTTAGGAGGATACAGCTCCTACGAGCAGTACTTC. Translated: CASSLGGYSSYEQYF. Together with reference TRBV13 and TRBJ2-7, the CDR3 gives the full variable domain: AAGVIQSPRHLIKEKRETATLKCYPIPRHDTVYWYQQGPGQDPQFLISFYEKMQSDKGSIPDRFSAQQFSDYHSELNMSSLELGDSALYFCASSLGGYSSYEQYFGPGTRLTVT.

The chain links TRBV24-1 to TRBJ2-1, with 9 bases fitting TRBD1. In germline, CDR1 is KGHDR, CDR2 SFDVKD. This CDR3 has 16 residues. The V and J ends lost 2 bases and 3 bases, in that order; junction bases with no gene match: 4. The CDR3 sequence is CATSDSGTGYYNEQFF. The CDR3 bases are TGTGCCACCAGTGATTCCGGGACAGGGTACTACAATGAGCAGTTCTTC.

V is TRBV5-1 and J is TRBJ2-7, with 7 bases that match TRBD2. Per the germline V gene, CDR1 is SGHRS and CDR2 is YFSETQ. This CDR3 has 15 amino acids. The J segment lost 0 bases and the V segment lost 1 base, leaving 4 bases of the junction unmatched. The CDR3 nucleotides read TGCGCCAGCAGCTTGTTCGGGGGGAGCTCCTACGAGCAGTACTTC. This translates into CASSLFGGSSYEQYF.

This clone was counted a few times. The V and J genes are TRBV2 and TRBJ2-7, with 9 positions matching TRBD1. CDR3 size: 14 residues. J gave up 5 bases and V 6 bases, and 8 bases lay outside the gene matches. Germline-derived CDR1 and CDR2 are SNHLY and FYNNEI. The DNA for the CDR3 is TGTGCCAGCAGCCGACAGGGGGTTAGCAACGAGCAGTACTTC. Translated: CASSRQGVSNEQYF.